Listed below are T cell receptor beta chains from one sample, sequenced in a study of T cell repertoires in cytomegalovirus infection. TCRdb independently ran MiXCR on the reads; one entry per CDR3 protein. This table holds about 160,000 distinct CDR3 sequences, about 20% found once. Their recognized antigens are unknown. This specimen was CD8+ T cells from cultured PBMCs, taken from culture after CMV antigen stimulation. All receptors come from a human donor in good health (CMV status not recorded). Some clones in this sample may be carry-over from other donors' samples. CDR3s include the opening cysteine and the closing phenylalanine or tryptophan. D genes are given only for firm matches. Clone sizes are given selectively: once, few, many, or a class where the clone is expanded.

D	V	J	size	DNA	CDR3
.	TRBV6-2/TRBV6-3	TRBJ1-5	few	TGTGCCAGCAGAGGCAGAAGCAATCAGCCCCAGCATTTT	CASRGRSNQPQHF
.	TRBV7-6	TRBJ2-7	.	TGTGCCAGCAGCCCCCTTCGGGAGAGCTCCTACGAGCAGTACTTC	CASSPLRESSYEQYF
.	TRBV6-2/TRBV6-3	TRBJ1-1	once	TGTGCCAGCAGTTACTCGGCCCCCCTGAACACTGAAGCTTTCTTT	CASSYSAPLNTEAFF
.	TRBV19	TRBJ2-2	.	TGTGCCAGTAGTATCCCCTTCCTGGGCACCGGGGAGCTGTTTTTT	CASSIPFLGTGELFF
.	TRBV30	TRBJ1-2	.	TGTGCCGGGATAGGGTTGGGCGGCTACACCTTC	CAGIGLGGYTF
.	TRBV4-1	TRBJ2-1	few	TGCGCCAGCAGCCAAGACTCTCCTTCCTACAATGAGCAGTTCTTC	CASSQDSPSYNEQFF
.	TRBV12-3/TRBV12-4	TRBJ1-2	.	TGTGCCAGCAGTTTAGGTTTCAGGGGTAGTGATGGCTACACCTTC	CASSLGFRGSDGYTF
TRBD2	TRBV7-9	TRBJ2-5	few	TGTGCCAGCAGCGCCCGACTAGCGGGAGAGACCCAGTACTTC	CASSARLAGETQYF
.	TRBV7-9	TRBJ2-7	.	TGTGACAGCAGCTTAGAGCGCTACGAGCAGTACTTC	CDSSLERYEQYF
.	TRBV10-3	TRBJ1-2	few	TGTGCCATCACCGTGGACCCATCACACCCTAACTATGGCTACACCTTC	CAITVDPSHPNYGYTF
.	TRBV27	TRBJ1-2	.	TGTGCCAGCAGTCGGGGATCTACAGGGAACTATGGCTACACCTTC	CASSRGSTGNYGYTF
.	TRBV5-6	TRBJ2-1	few	TGTGCCAGCAGCTTGGACAGGGCGGCAAATGAGCAGTTCTTC	CASSLDRAANEQFF
TRBD1	TRBV7-9	TRBJ2-1	few	TGTGCCAGCAGAGACGACCGGGACAGGGACAATGAGCAGTTCTTC	CASRDDRDRDNEQFF